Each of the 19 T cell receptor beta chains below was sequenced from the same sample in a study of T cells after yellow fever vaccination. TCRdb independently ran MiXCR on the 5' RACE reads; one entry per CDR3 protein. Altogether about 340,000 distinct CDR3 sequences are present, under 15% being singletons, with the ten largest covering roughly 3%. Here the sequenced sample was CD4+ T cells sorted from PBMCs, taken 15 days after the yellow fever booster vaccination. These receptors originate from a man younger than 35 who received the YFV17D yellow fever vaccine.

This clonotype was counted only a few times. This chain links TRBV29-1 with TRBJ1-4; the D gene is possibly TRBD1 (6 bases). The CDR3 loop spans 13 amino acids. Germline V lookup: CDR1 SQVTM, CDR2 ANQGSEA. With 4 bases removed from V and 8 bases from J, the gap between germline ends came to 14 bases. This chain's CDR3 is CSVVDRLGEKLFF. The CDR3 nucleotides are TGCAGCGTTGTAGACAGGCTTGGGGAAAAACTGTTTTTT.

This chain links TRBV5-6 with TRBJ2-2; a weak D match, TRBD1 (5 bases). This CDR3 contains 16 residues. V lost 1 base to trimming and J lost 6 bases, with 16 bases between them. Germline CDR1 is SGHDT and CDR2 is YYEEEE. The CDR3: CASSLRPAGLAGELFF. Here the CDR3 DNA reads TGTGCCAGCAGCTTGCGTCCGGCAGGGTTGGCCGGGGAGCTGTTTTTT.

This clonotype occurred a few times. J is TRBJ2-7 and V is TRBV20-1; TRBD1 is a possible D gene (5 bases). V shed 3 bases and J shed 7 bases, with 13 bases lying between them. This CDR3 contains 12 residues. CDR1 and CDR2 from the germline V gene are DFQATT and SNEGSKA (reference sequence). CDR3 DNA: TGCAGTGCTAGGGGGCCGCGTCGGGAGCAGTACTTC. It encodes CSARGPRREQYF.

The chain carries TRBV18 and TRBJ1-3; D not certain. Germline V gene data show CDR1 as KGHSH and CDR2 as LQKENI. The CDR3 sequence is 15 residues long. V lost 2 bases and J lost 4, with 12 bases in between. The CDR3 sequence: CASSPAFNRGNTIYF. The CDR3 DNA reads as TGTGCCAGCTCACCAGCATTCAATCGAGGAAACACCATATATTTT.

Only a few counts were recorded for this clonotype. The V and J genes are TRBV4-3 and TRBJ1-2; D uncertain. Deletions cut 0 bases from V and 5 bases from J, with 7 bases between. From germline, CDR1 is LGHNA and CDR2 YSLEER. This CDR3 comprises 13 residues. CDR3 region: CASSQEVRYGYTF. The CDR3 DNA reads TGCGCCAGCAGCCAAGAGGTGCGTTATGGCTACACCTTC.

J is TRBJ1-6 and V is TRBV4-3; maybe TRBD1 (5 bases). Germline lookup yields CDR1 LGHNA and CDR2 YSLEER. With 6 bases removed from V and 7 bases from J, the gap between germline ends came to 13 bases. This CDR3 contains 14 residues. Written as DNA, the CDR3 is TGCGCCAGCAGATCACGAGACAGCAATTCACCCCTCCACTTT. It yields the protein CASRSRDSNSPLHF.

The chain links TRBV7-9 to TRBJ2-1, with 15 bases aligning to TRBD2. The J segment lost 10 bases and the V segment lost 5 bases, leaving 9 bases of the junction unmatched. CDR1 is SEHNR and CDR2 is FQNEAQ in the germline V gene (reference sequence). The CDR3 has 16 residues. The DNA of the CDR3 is TGTGCCAGCAGCGATCGGACTAGCGGGGGGGCGCTCGAGCAGTTCTTC. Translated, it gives CASSDRTSGGALEQFF.

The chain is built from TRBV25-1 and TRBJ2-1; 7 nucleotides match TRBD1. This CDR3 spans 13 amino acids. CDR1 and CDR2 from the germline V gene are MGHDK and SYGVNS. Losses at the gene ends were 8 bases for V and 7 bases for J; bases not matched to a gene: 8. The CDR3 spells CASGWTGENEQFF. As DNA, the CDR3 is TGTGCCAGCGGGTGGACAGGTGAAAATGAGCAGTTCTTC.

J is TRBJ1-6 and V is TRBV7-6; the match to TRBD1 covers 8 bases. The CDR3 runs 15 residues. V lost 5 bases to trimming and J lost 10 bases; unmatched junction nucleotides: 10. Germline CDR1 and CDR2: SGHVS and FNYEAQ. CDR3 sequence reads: CASSKDRASLSPLHF. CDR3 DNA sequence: TGTGCCAGCAGCAAGGACAGGGCCTCTCTCTCACCCCTCCACTTT.

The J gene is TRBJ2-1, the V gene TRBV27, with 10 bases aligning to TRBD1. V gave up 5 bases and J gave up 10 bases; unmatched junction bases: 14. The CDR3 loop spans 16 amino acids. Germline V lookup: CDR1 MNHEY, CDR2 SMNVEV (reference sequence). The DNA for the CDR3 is TGTGCCAGCAGTCTCCGGGACAGGGGCTCTATCGGCGAGCAGTTCTTC. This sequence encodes CASSLRDRGSIGEQFF.

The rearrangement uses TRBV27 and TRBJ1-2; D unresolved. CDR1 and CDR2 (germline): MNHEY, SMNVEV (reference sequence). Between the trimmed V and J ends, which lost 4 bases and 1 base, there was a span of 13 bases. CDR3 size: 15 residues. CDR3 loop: CASSSVRSVNYGYTF. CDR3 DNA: TGTGCCAGCAGTTCGGTGCGTTCGGTTAACTATGGCTACACCTTC.

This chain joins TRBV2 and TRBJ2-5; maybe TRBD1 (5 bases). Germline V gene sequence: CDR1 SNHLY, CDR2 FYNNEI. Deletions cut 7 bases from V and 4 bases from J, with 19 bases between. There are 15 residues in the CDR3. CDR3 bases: TGTGCCAGCACAAACGGCAGGGCAGATCGAGAGACCCAGTACTTC. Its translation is CASTNGRADRETQYF.

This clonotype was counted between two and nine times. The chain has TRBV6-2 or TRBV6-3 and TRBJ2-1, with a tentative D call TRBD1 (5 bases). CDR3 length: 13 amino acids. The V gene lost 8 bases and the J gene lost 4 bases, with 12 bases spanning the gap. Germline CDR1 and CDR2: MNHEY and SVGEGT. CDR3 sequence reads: CASGLDSYNEQFF. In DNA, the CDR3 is TGTGCCAGCGGCCTAGACAGTTACAATGAGCAGTTCTTC.

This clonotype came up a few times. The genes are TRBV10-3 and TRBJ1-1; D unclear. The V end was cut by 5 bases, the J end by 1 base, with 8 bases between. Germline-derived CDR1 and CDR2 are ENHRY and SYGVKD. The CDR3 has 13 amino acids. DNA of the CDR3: TGTGCCATCAGTTGGTCGGAGAACACTGAAGCTTTCTTT. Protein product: CAISWSENTEAFF.

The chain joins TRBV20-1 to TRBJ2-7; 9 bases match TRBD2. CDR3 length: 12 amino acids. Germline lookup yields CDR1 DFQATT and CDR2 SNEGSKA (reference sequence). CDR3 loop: CSAMRGGYEQYF. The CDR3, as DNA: TGCAGCGCGATGCGGGGGGGATACGAGCAGTACTTC.

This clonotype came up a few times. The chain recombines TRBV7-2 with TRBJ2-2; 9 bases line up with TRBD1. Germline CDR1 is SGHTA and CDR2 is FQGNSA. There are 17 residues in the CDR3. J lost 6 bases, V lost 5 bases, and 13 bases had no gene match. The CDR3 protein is CASSRVPGQGIAGELFF. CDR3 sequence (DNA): TGTGCCAGCAGCAGGGTTCCAGGACAGGGGATCGCCGGGGAGCTGTTTTTT.

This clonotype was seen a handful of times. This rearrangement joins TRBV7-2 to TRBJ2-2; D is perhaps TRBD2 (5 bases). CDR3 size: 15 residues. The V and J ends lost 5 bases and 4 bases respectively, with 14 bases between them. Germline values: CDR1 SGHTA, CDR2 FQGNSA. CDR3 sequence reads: CASSPTREVTGELFF. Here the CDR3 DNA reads TGTGCCAGCAGCCCCACTAGAGAGGTCACCGGGGAGCTGTTTTTT.

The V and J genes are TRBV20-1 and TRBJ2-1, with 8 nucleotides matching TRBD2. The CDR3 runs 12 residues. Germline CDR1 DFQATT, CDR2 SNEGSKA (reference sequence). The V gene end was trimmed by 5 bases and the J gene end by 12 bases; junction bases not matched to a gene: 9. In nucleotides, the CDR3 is TGCAGTGCTCTAACGGGACTAGTGGGGCAGTTCTTC. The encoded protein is CSALTGLVGQFF.

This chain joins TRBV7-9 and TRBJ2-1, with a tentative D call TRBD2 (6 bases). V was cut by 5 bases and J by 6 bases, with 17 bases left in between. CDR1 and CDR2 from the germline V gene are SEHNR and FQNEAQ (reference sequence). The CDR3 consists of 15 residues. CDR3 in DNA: TGTGCCAGCAGCCGCGGAGGAGGGCCCGGCAATGAGCAGTTCTTC. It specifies CASSRGGGPGNEQFF.